Given below is one T cell receptor (beta chain) in context. Its matching antigen is unknown. The data stem from a study of cytomegalovirus exposure and HLA in healthy donors. Trimming left V 5 bases short and J 0 bases short, with 14 bases between. CDR3 length: 17 amino acids. CDR1 and CDR2 (germline): MNHEY, SMNVEV (reference sequence). Points from the study as a whole: Owing to their indistinguishability, certain V segments, notably TRBV6-2 and TRBV6-3, were excluded.

This PCR relied on a set of 60 Vbeta primers and 13 Jbeta primers. Method: immunoSEQ multiplex PCR; TCRdb's copy keeps in-frame clones and lacks some. The table records under 250,000 clones, roughly four fifths of them present only once. This sequence was found in a man aged 30 to 45 in good health and CMV-seronegative. Source material: PBMCs. V and J are TRBV27 and TRBJ1-6; tentative D call: TRBD1 (6 bases). CDR3 protein: CASSPRDTYSYNSPLHF. The CDR3 bases are TGTGCCAGCAGTCCACGGGACACCTACTCCTATAATTCACCCCTCCACTTT.